Presented here are 29 T cell receptor beta chains from one specimen sequenced in a study of cytomegalovirus exposure and HLA in healthy donors. With 60 Vbeta and 13 Jbeta primers, the PCR was carried out. Using immunoSEQ multiplex PCR, the repertoire was profiled, and TCRdb retains in-frame clones only, with some absent. The sample shows approximately 210,000 clones, over 80% of them seen only once. The source material was PBMCs. These TCRs come from a woman between 45 and 65 years old in good health and CMV-seropositive.

The chain joins TRBV19 to TRBJ1-6, with D possibly matching TRBD1 (6 bases). V shed 6 bases and J shed 7 bases, with 16 bases lying between them. This CDR3 has 15 amino acids. Germline assignment: CDR1 LNHDA and CDR2 SQIVND (reference sequence). CDR3: CASRPIQGVNSPLHF. As DNA, the CDR3 is TGTGCCAGTAGACCAATACAGGGAGTGAATTCACCCCTCCACTTT.

Only a few counts were recorded for this clone. This chain links TRBV2 with TRBJ2-7, with D maybe TRBD1 (6 bases). CDR1 SNHLY and CDR2 FYNNEI come from the germline V gene. This CDR3 has 15 residues. V was trimmed by 4 bases and J by 0 bases, leaving 13 bases between them. CDR3 coding DNA: TGTGCCAGCAGTGTCCAGGGGTTGAGCTCCTACGAGCAGTACTTC. This translates into CASSVQGLSSYEQYF.

The chain is built from TRBV28 and TRBJ2-1; 13 bases line up with TRBD2. Germline V gene sequence: CDR1 MDHEN, CDR2 SYDVKM. The CDR3 totals 15 residues. Losses at the gene ends were 6 bases for V and 6 bases for J; bases not matched to a gene: 5. CDR3: CASSWTSGGTNEQFF. CDR3 nucleotides: TGTGCCAGCAGCTGGACTAGCGGGGGAACCAATGAGCAGTTCTTC.

The J gene is TRBJ1-1, the V gene TRBV7-3; perhaps TRBD1 as D (6 bases). The germline V and J ends were trimmed by 1 base and 0 bases, with 9 bases remaining between them. Per germline, CDR1 SGHTA and CDR2 FQGTGA. This CDR3 spans 15 amino acids. CDR3: CASSLNDRMNTEAFF. DNA for the CDR3: TGTGCCAGCAGCTTAAACGACAGGATGAACACTGAAGCTTTCTTT.

The CDR3: CASSSGSSYYEQYF. The DNA of the CDR3 is TGTGCCAGCAGTTCGGGATCATCCTACTACGAGCAGTACTTC. V is TRBV27 and J is TRBJ2-7, with D possibly being TRBD2 (5 bases). Germline CDR1 is MNHEY and CDR2 is SMNVEV (reference sequence). This CDR3 spans 14 amino acids. V shed 4 bases and J shed 3 bases, with 13 bases lying between them.

The gene calls are TRBV21-1 and TRBJ1-1; TRBD1 is the table's D call and was not checked against the DNA. TRBV21-1 is assigned pseudogene status. CDR3 length: 17 residues. This chain's CDR3 is CASSRGRPRKANTEAFF. CDR3 sequence (DNA): TGTGCCAGCAGCAGGGGCAGGCCAAGGAAGGCGAACACTGAAGCTTTCTTT.

V and J are TRBV6-6 and TRBJ2-1, with unresolved D. With 0 bases removed from V and 5 bases from J, the gap between germline ends came to 5 bases. The CDR3 runs to 13 residues. Germline V lookup: CDR1 MNHNY, CDR2 SVGAGI (reference sequence). The CDR3 nucleotides read TGTGCCAGCAGTTACTCAGGAGACAATGAGCAGTTCTTC. Protein: CASSYSGDNEQFF.

The chain is built from TRBV6-5 and TRBJ2-7; the D is unclear. Trimming took 6 bases from V and 0 from J, leaving 12 bases between them. Germline CDR1 is MNHEY and CDR2 is SVGAGI. This CDR3 has 14 residues. CDR3 sequence (DNA): TGTGCCAGCAGACCCCTCCCCAGCTCCTACGAGCAGTACTTC. This sequence encodes CASRPLPSSYEQYF.

The rearrangement uses TRBV7-8 and TRBJ2-7, with 11 bases fitting TRBD2. V trimming: 4 bases; J trimming: 4 bases; junction bases outside the gene matches: 3. This CDR3 is 14 amino acids long. Germline CDR1 SGHVS, CDR2 FQNEAQ. The CDR3 protein is CASSSTSGSYEQYF. CDR3 DNA sequence: TGTGCCAGCAGCTCCACTAGCGGGAGTTACGAGCAGTACTTC. Combining the CDR3 with reference TRBV7-8 and TRBJ2-7 gives the whole variable domain GAGVSQSPRYKVAKRGQDVALRCDPISGHVSLFWYQQALGQGPEFLTYFQNEAQLDKSGLPSDRFFAERPEGSVSTLKIQRTQQEDSAVYLCASSSTSGSYEQYFGPGTRLTVT.

V usage is TRBV9 and J usage is TRBJ1-2; D ambiguous. The CDR3 totals 13 residues. The V gene's germline CDR1 is SGDLS and CDR2 YYNGEE. V was shortened by 3 bases and J by 4 bases, with 10 bases between the two germline ends. CDR3 region: CASSAEGGYGYTF. The CDR3 region has the DNA TGTGCCAGCAGCGCGGAGGGAGGCTATGGCTACACCTTC.

This clone has just one count. The genes are TRBV7-8 and TRBJ2-5, with TRBD1 matching over 10 bases. In germline, CDR1 is SGHVS, CDR2 FQNEAQ. The length of the CDR3 is 15 residues. Germline trimming cut 3 bases from V and 2 bases from J; bases unmatched to any gene: 3. The CDR3 here is CASSFRDRGQETQYF. Here the CDR3 DNA reads TGTGCCAGCAGCTTCCGGGACAGGGGACAAGAGACCCAGTACTTC. Together with reference TRBV7-8 and TRBJ2-5, the CDR3 gives the full variable domain: GAGVSQSPRYKVAKRGQDVALRCDPISGHVSLFWYQQALGQGPEFLTYFQNEAQLDKSGLPSDRFFAERPEGSVSTLKIQRTQQEDSAVYLCASSFRDRGQETQYFGPGTRLLVL.

The chain is built from TRBV5-1 and TRBJ2-1; D possibly corresponds to TRBD1 (6 bases). Trimming stripped 6 bases from V and 3 bases from J, with 7 bases between. The germline gives CDR1 SGHRS, CDR2 YFSETQ. This CDR3 contains 12 residues. CDR3 loop: CASTDSYNEQFF. The DNA of the CDR3 is TGCGCCAGCACGGACAGCTACAATGAGCAGTTCTTC.

The chain recombines TRBV6-4 with TRBJ2-3, with 8 bases fitting TRBD2. Trimming took 0 bases from V and 4 from J; bases not matched to a gene: 6. There are 16 residues in the CDR3. Germline V gene sequence: CDR1 MRHNA, CDR2 SNTAGT. The CDR3 bases are TGTGCCAGCAGTGACTCGACTCGGGGGGGCGCAGATACGCAGTATTTT. It yields the protein CASSDSTRGGADTQYF.

The V gene is TRBV5-1, the J gene TRBJ1-5; 7 positions agree with TRBD1. Looked up from germline, CDR1 is SGHRS and CDR2 is YFSETQ. Trimming took 4 bases from V and 4 from J; bases not matched to a gene: 5. The CDR3 is 14 amino acids. The CDR3 nucleotides read TGCGCCAGCAGCCTTACAGGGGCTAATCAGCCCCAGCATTTT. Encoded protein: CASSLTGANQPQHF.

The V and J genes are TRBV7-3 and TRBJ2-7; maybe TRBD1 (5 bases). Germline CDR1 reads SGHTA; CDR2 reads FQGTGA. The V gene lost 5 bases and the J gene lost 3 bases, with 17 bases spanning the gap. This CDR3 region has 15 residues. The CDR3 sequence: CASSPGPPRDYEQYF. CDR3 sequence (DNA): TGTGCCAGCAGCCCAGGACCCCCCAGGGACTACGAGCAGTACTTC.

This clone was recorded only once. The rearrangement joins TRBV5-1 to TRBJ1-6, with 9 bases fitting TRBD1. CDR1 is SGHRS, CDR2 YFSETQ, per germline. This CDR3 is 16 amino acids long. J lost 6 bases, V lost 5 bases, and 9 bases had no gene match. CDR3 sequence reads: CASRSTPGQGNSPLHF. For the CDR3, the DNA is TGCGCCAGCAGATCGACACCGGGACAGGGTAATTCACCCCTCCACTTT.

V is TRBV12-5 and J is TRBJ1-1; 8 positions agree with TRBD1. V gave up 5 bases and J gave up 9 bases; unmatched junction bases: 8. The CDR3 runs to 13 residues. Germline V gene data show CDR1 as LGHNT and CDR2 as FRNRAP. This CDR3 reads CASGITRQGKAFF. Written as DNA, the CDR3 is TGTGCTAGTGGTATAACTCGACAGGGGAAAGCTTTCTTT.

The V and J genes are TRBV29-1 and TRBJ2-1; the match to TRBD1 covers 7 bases. The CDR3 is 15 amino acids. Germline trimming cut 4 bases from V and 6 bases from J; bases unmatched to any gene: 12. In germline, CDR1 is SQVTM, CDR2 ANQGSEA. The CDR3 loop reads CSVVPLQGLRNEQFF. The CDR3 region has the DNA TGCAGCGTTGTGCCCCTACAGGGGCTACGCAATGAGCAGTTCTTC.

The V and J genes are TRBV10-3 and TRBJ2-5; 8 bases are shared with TRBD2. Germline CDR1 ENHRY, CDR2 SYGVKD. The ends lost 1 base at V and 5 bases at J; junction bases unmatched: 3. This CDR3 contains 14 residues. CDR3 nucleotide sequence: TGTGCCATCAGTGAGTTCACGGGGGGGGAGACCCAGTACTTC. Encoded protein: CAISEFTGGETQYF.

The V and J genes are TRBV6-5 and TRBJ1-1; D gene unclear. V dropped 5 bases and J dropped 1 base, with 11 bases sitting between them. The CDR3 is 14 residues long. Looked up from germline, CDR1 is MNHEY and CDR2 is SVGAGI. The CDR3 protein is CASSNTYANTEAFF. The CDR3, as DNA: TGTGCCAGCAGTAACACGTATGCGAACACTGAAGCTTTCTTT.

This clone was seen a single time. CDR3 coding DNA: TGCGCCAGCAGCCCTGAGGCGGGGGGATACAATGAGCAGTTCTTC. The encoded protein is CASSPEAGGYNEQFF. This chain connects TRBV4-1 to TRBJ2-1, with 8 bases identical to TRBD2. The CDR3 contains 15 residues. Trimming removed 4 bases from V and 4 bases from J; junction bases left unmatched: 6. Germline CDR1 reads MGHRA; CDR2 reads YSYEKL.

The chain carries TRBV6-5 and TRBJ1-1; 7 bases agree with TRBD1. Germline CDR1 is MNHEY and CDR2 is SVGAGI. The CDR3 runs to 14 residues. The V segment lost 5 bases and the J segment 1 base; nucleotides outside the gene matches: 4. This CDR3 reads CASSIGQANTEAFF. The CDR3 coding sequence is TGTGCCAGCAGTATCGGACAGGCGAACACTGAAGCTTTCTTT.

This clone showed up just a few times. CDR3 in amino acids: CASSFEGSDTEAFF. Written as DNA, the CDR3 is TGCGCCAGCAGCTTCGAAGGGAGTGACACTGAAGCTTTCTTT. V gene TRBV5-1 combines with J gene TRBJ1-1; D not certain. V was cut by 2 bases and J by 3 bases, with 11 bases left in between. Per the germline V gene, CDR1 is SGHRS and CDR2 is YFSETQ. This CDR3 is built from 14 residues.

The chain employs TRBV6-1 and TRBJ1-1; D gene ambiguous. Germline CDR1 reads MNHNS; CDR2 reads SASEGT. Trimming cost V 1 base and J 7 bases, with 7 bases left between them. The CDR3 loop spans 12 amino acids. CDR3 in amino acids: CASSEGQNEAFF. The CDR3, as DNA: TGTGCCAGCAGTGAAGGTCAAAATGAAGCTTTCTTT.

The V call is TRBV19, the J call TRBJ1-1, with 8 nucleotides matching TRBD1. Germline lookup yields CDR1 LNHDA and CDR2 SQIVND (reference sequence). The CDR3 totals 14 residues. V shed 5 bases, J shed 2 bases, and the junction held 4 bases outside the gene matches. CDR3 residues: CASSQDRDNTEAFF. The CDR3 nucleotides are TGTGCCAGTAGTCAGGACAGGGATAACACTGAAGCTTTCTTT. The full variable domain, in which reference TRBV19 and TRBJ1-1 provide the parts outside the CDR3, is DGGITQSPKYLFRKEGQNVTLSCEQNLNHDAMYWYRQDPGQGLRLIYYSQIVNDFQKGDIAEGYSVSREKKESFPLTVTSAQKNPTAFYLCASSQDRDNTEAFFGQGTRLTVV.

The chain links TRBV2 to TRBJ2-2; D is unresolved. This CDR3 is built from 12 residues. Germline-derived CDR1 and CDR2 are SNHLY and FYNNEI. The V end was cut by 7 bases, the J end by 6 bases, with 9 bases between. CDR3 in DNA: TGTGCCAGCAACTATCATTCCGGGGAGCTGTTTTTT. It specifies CASNYHSGELFF.

The chain employs TRBV27 and TRBJ2-1; perhaps TRBD1 as D (6 bases). This CDR3 region has 13 residues. Germline values: CDR1 MNHEY, CDR2 SMNVEV (reference sequence). V was clipped by 6 bases and J by 15 bases, with 21 bases between them. The CDR3 DNA follows: TGTGCCAGCAGCACTCGAGGGACATTTCGGTGGTTCTTC. It codes for CASSTRGTFRWFF.

The genes are TRBV18 and TRBJ1-4, with 7 nucleotides matching TRBD1. The CDR3 runs to 16 residues. J lost 3 bases, V lost 5 bases, and 9 bases had no gene match. The germline CDR1 and CDR2 sequences are KGHSH and LQKENI. This CDR3 reads CASSTEQGMANEKLFF. The CDR3 DNA follows: TGTGCCAGCTCAACAGAACAGGGGATGGCTAATGAAAAACTGTTTTTT.

This clone appeared a single time. The chain uses TRBV28 and TRBJ2-5; 8 bases match TRBD1. Germline CDR1 is MDHEN and CDR2 is SYDVKM. The CDR3 contains 14 residues. After removal of 8 bases from V and 2 bases from J, the junction contained 7 bases not matched to a gene. This CDR3 is CASYTQGVQETQYF. CDR3 DNA: TGTGCCAGCTACACACAGGGGGTTCAAGAGACCCAGTACTTC. Combining the CDR3 with reference TRBV28 and TRBJ2-5 gives the whole variable domain DVKVTQSSRYLVKRTGEKVFLECVQDMDHENMFWYRQDPGLGLRLIYFSYDVKMKEKGDIPEGYSVSREKKERFSLILESASTNQTSMYLCASYTQGVQETQYFGPGTRLLVL.